This TCR beta chain comes out of a study of blood T cell repertoires in COVID-19. At the level of the study: The analysed material was cDNA or gDNA that came from T cells, B-cell-depleted T cells, or PBMCs.

Produced via immunoSEQ multiplex PCR; TCRdb's table is partial and in-frame only. The sample includes about 100,000 clones, over 85% of them seen just once. This clone was recorded only once. CDR3 size: 15 residues. Looked up from germline, CDR1 is SNHLY and CDR2 is FYNNEI. V shed 2 bases and J shed 2 bases, with 12 bases lying between them. This receptor was taken from a man aged 65-85 years with acute or convalescent COVID-19. The chain uses TRBV2 and TRBJ1-2; D may be TRBD1 (5 bases). Sequenced input: peripheral blood. CDR3 in amino acids: CASSEFGQLNYGYTF. The DNA for the CDR3 is TGTGCCAGCAGTGAATTCGGACAACTGAACTATGGCTACACCTTC.